These 31 T cell receptor beta chains share one sample of origin, sequenced in a study of T cell changes during pregnancy in multiple sclerosis (dated 2019 in TCRdb). The library was prepared using the immunoSEQ multiplex PCR assay. In TCRdb, the immuneACCESS table is reduced to in-frame sequences with V and J assigned. These tables do not hold every clone; where another copy was compared, an unresolved V gene accounts for under half, and the others remain unexplained. The sample has 85,000 to 130,000 clones on record, around 93% of them singletons. Clones ranked in the top ten supply about 0.9% of the sample. The sequencing here drew on peripheral blood, taken before pregnancy. These receptors were taken from a female donor with multiple sclerosis, enrolled in a pregnancy study.

The chain is built from TRBV5-1 and TRBJ1-3; 7 bases are a match to TRBD1. The V gene's germline CDR1 is SGHRS and CDR2 YFSETQ. The V segment lost 4 bases and the J segment 1 base; nucleotides outside the gene matches: 8. The CDR3 sequence is 16 residues long. CDR3 residues: CASSATGRASGNTIYF. CDR3 nucleotide sequence: TGCGCCAGCAGCGCGACAGGGCGTGCATCTGGAAACACCATATATTTT.

V is TRBV30 and J is TRBJ2-1; 10 positions agree with TRBD2. J was trimmed by 9 bases and V by 5 bases; bases with no gene match: 13. This CDR3 spans 15 amino acids. CDR1 GTSNPN and CDR2 SVGIG come from the germline V gene (reference sequence). The DNA of the CDR3 is TGTGCCTGGGAACCTAGCGGGAGCTATGGGTTTGAGCAGTTCTTC. Its protein product is CAWEPSGSYGFEQFF.

The chain employs TRBV19 and TRBJ2-3; D possibly corresponds to TRBD1 (6 bases). The CDR3 sequence is 14 residues long. V gave up 10 bases and J gave up 5 bases, with 19 bases separating them. Germline V gene data show CDR1 as LNHDA and CDR2 as SQIVND (reference sequence). CDR3 sequence reads: CATNRRGYRDTQYF. The CDR3 coding sequence is TGTGCCACGAATCGTAGGGGGTATCGAGATACGCAGTATTTT.

The chain is built from TRBV28 and TRBJ1-2; D is unresolved. Germline loops: CDR1 MDHEN, CDR2 SYDVKM. Trimming took off 7 bases at V and 4 bases at J, with 13 bases between the two ends. The CDR3 consists of 13 residues. CDR3 sequence reads: CASTTPALYGYTF. The CDR3 DNA sequence: TGTGCCAGCACCACTCCCGCCCTCTATGGCTACACCTTC.

The rearrangement uses TRBV9 and TRBJ2-5; 9 bases match TRBD2. The V and J ends lost 0 bases and 5 bases, in that order; junction bases with no gene match: 11. The CDR3 loop spans 17 amino acids. The germline CDR1 and CDR2 sequences are SGDLS and YYNGEE. Written as DNA, the CDR3 is TGTGCCAGCAGCGTAGGTAGCGGGAGAGGCTTTGGGGAGACCCAGTACTTC. Its protein product is CASSVGSGRGFGETQYF. Based on the CDR3 plus reference TRBV9 and TRBJ2-5, the full variable domain is DSGVTQTPKHLITATGQRVTLRCSPRSGDLSVYWYQQSLDQGLQFLIQYYNGEERAKGNILERFSAQQFPDLHSELNLSSLELGDSALYFCASSVGSGRGFGETQYFGPGTRLLVL.

The rearrangement links TRBV27 to TRBJ2-5; D perhaps matches TRBD2 (6 bases). The CDR3 extends over 16 amino acids. Germline V lookup: CDR1 MNHEY, CDR2 SMNVEV (reference sequence). Between the trimmed V and J ends, which lost 6 bases and 3 bases, there was a span of 20 bases. The CDR3 protein is CASRPVLREVEETQYF. CDR3 sequence (DNA): TGTGCCAGCAGACCCGTTTTAAGGGAGGTAGAAGAGACCCAGTACTTC.

The chain joins TRBV7-9 to TRBJ2-7, with TRBD1 matching over 7 bases. From germline, CDR1 is SEHNR and CDR2 FQNEAQ (reference sequence). The CDR3 runs to 15 residues. Trimming cost V 6 bases and J 5 bases; bases outside gene matches: 13. The CDR3 spells CASRDTGAIVHEQYF. The CDR3, as DNA: TGTGCCAGCAGGGACACAGGGGCGATCGTCCACGAGCAGTACTTC.

This chain's CDR3 is CATSSPPSRGGGTDTQYF. The CDR3 DNA is TGTGCCACCAGCAGCCCCCCGAGCAGGGGTGGGGGAACAGATACGCAGTATTTT. This chain connects TRBV15 to TRBJ2-3; D perhaps matches TRBD1 (6 bases). Germline V CDR1 and CDR2: LNHNV, YYDKDF (reference sequence). CDR3 length: 18 residues. The V end lost 3 bases, the J end lost 3 bases, and 22 bases lay between the germline ends. The complete variable domain, with remaining parts taken from reference TRBV15 and TRBJ2-3, reads DAMVIQNPRYQVTQFGKPVTLSCSQTLNHNVMYWYQQKSSQAPKLLFHYYDKDFNNEADTPDNFQSRRPNTSFCFLDIRSPGLGDTAMYLCATSSPPSRGGGTDTQYFGPGTRLTVL.

This clone was observed a single time. The chain combines TRBV2 with TRBJ2-5; D is perhaps TRBD2 (5 bases). CDR1 and CDR2 (germline): SNHLY, FYNNEI. V lost 5 bases, J lost 7 bases, and 8 bases lay in between. The CDR3 is made up of 11 amino acids. The chain's CDR3 is CASSPRGTQYF. CDR3 bases: TGTGCCAGCAGTCCCCGGGGGACCCAGTACTTC.

V usage is TRBV7-9 and J usage is TRBJ2-2, with 8 bases fitting TRBD1. The germline gives CDR1 SEHNR, CDR2 FQNEAQ (reference sequence). Trimming removed 6 bases from V and 3 bases from J; junction bases left unmatched: 6. This CDR3 comprises 15 residues. The CDR3 DNA reads TGTGCCAGCAGAGGACAGGGTTATGACACCGGGGAGCTGTTTTTT. It specifies CASRGQGYDTGELFF.

There are a few counts of this clone. The chain uses TRBV6-7 and TRBJ1-4, with D perhaps TRBD1 (6 bases). TRBV6-7 is reported as an ORF; its role is uncertain. The CDR3 has 14 amino acids. The V and J ends lost 5 bases and 2 bases respectively, with 9 bases between them. DNA of the CDR3: TGTGCCAGCAGTCTGAGGGGGACTAATGAAAAACTGTTTTTT. Protein sequence: CASSLRGTNEKLFF.

This clone was counted a few times. The genes are TRBV19 and TRBJ2-5, with 7 bases lining up with TRBD2. This CDR3 comprises 13 residues. Trimming took 11 bases from V and 7 from J; bases not matched to a gene: 13. Germline lookup yields CDR1 LNHDA and CDR2 SQIVND (reference sequence). CDR3 region: CAATSHGEGTQYF. In DNA, the CDR3 is TGTGCCGCCACCTCCCACGGGGAGGGGACCCAGTACTTC.

The chain joins TRBV7-2 to TRBJ2-1; a possible D gene is TRBD2 (5 bases). Germline CDR1 reads SGHTA; CDR2 reads FQGNSA. The CDR3 covers 13 residues. V lost 3 bases and J 9 bases, leaving 12 bases between the germline ends. The chain's CDR3 is CASSFWAGIEQFF. The CDR3 region has the DNA TGTGCCAGCAGCTTTTGGGCCGGGATTGAGCAGTTCTTC. The full variable domain, completed using reference TRBV7-2 and TRBJ2-1, is GAGVSQSPSNKVTEKGKDVELRCDPISGHTALYWYRQSLGQGLEFLIYFQGNSAPDKSGLPSDRFSAERTGGSVSTLTIQRTQQEDSAVYLCASSFWAGIEQFFGPGTRLTVL.

The V call is TRBV19, the J call TRBJ2-1; D not certain. Per germline, CDR1 LNHDA and CDR2 SQIVND (reference sequence). This CDR3 region has 13 residues. The ends were cut back, 4 bases at V and 3 bases at J, with 7 bases in the middle. CDR3 protein: CASSTNFYNEQFF. Written as DNA, the CDR3 is TGTGCCAGTAGTACAAACTTCTACAATGAGCAGTTCTTC.

V is TRBV7-9 and J is TRBJ2-7, with TRBD2 identical over 7 bases. Germline CDR1 reads SEHNR; CDR2 reads FQNEAQ (reference sequence). The CDR3 has 14 amino acids. V dropped 7 bases and J dropped 3; count of bases not matched to a gene: 9. CDR3 DNA: TGTGCCAGCACTGCGCTAGCGGCGTACTACGAGCAGTACTTC. Its protein product is CASTALAAYYEQYF.

The chain uses TRBV9 and TRBJ2-7; D might be TRBD2 (6 bases). Trimming shortened V by 0 bases and J by 5 bases, and 12 bases separated the two germline ends. The CDR3 spans 14 residues. Germline assignment: CDR1 SGDLS and CDR2 YYNGEE. The CDR3 spells CASSVGGRSHEQYF. The DNA for the CDR3 is TGTGCCAGCAGCGTAGGTGGGAGGAGCCACGAGCAGTACTTC.

This clone occurred once. V usage is TRBV30 and J usage is TRBJ2-7; D is unclear. The CDR3 contains 16 residues. CDR1 GTSNPN and CDR2 SVGIG come from the germline V gene (reference sequence). Trimming took off 3 bases at V and 7 bases at J, with 25 bases between the two ends. The CDR3 DNA is TGTGCCTGGAGCCAACGACGAGGCGCAGCAAATTGGGAGCAGTACTTC. Translation: CAWSQRRGAANWEQYF.

This clone was counted once. This sequence joins TRBV7-9 and TRBJ1-4, with D possibly TRBD1 on 6 matching bases. Germline V gene lookup returns CDR1 SEHNR and CDR2 FQNEAQ (reference sequence). The CDR3 runs 12 residues. V was pared by 5 bases and J by 15 bases, with 16 bases between. Here the CDR3 DNA reads TGTGCCAGCAGCCTACAGGGCGATGTAATGTTTTTT. Amino acid sequence: CASSLQGDVMFF.

This rearrangement joins TRBV25-1 to TRBJ1-5; weak D call: TRBD1 (5 bases). V gave up 3 bases and J gave up 6 bases, with 6 bases separating them. From germline, CDR1 is MGHDK and CDR2 SYGVNS. This CDR3 is 12 amino acids long. CDR3 coding DNA: TGTGCCAGCAGTGAGGGGGGTCAGCCCCAGCATTTT. Translating it yields CASSEGGQPQHF.

This clone was counted only a few times. J is TRBJ1-3 and V is TRBV7-9; D ambiguous. With 5 bases removed from V and 4 bases from J, the gap between germline ends came to 9 bases. Germline loops: CDR1 SEHNR, CDR2 FQNEAQ (reference sequence). This CDR3 comprises 13 residues. The CDR3 DNA is TGTGCCAGCAGCCCCCCAGCGGGAAACACCATATATTTT. It translates to CASSPPAGNTIYF.

This sequence joins TRBV18 and TRBJ2-7; weak D call: TRBD2 (5 bases). The CDR3 sequence is 14 residues long. Germline loops: CDR1 KGHSH, CDR2 LQKENI. V gave up 2 bases and J gave up 5 bases, with 13 bases separating them. The CDR3: CASSPKRTGDEQYF. The CDR3 nucleotides read TGTGCCAGCTCACCAAAAAGGACTGGCGACGAGCAGTACTTC.

The chain uses TRBV6-5 and TRBJ2-1; TRBD2 matches 11 bases. The ends lost 6 bases at V and 6 bases at J; junction bases unmatched: 7. CDR1 is MNHEY and CDR2 is SVGAGI in the germline V gene. The CDR3 contains 15 residues. The DNA of the CDR3 is TGTGCCAGCAGGATAGCGGGAGGGCTTCTCAATGAGCAGTTCTTC. It is translated as CASRIAGGLLNEQFF.

J is TRBJ2-7 and V is TRBV5-4; D remains unclear. Deletions cut 0 bases from V and 5 bases from J, with 3 bases between. Germline CDR1 and CDR2: SGHNT and YYREEE (reference sequence). This CDR3 contains 11 residues. The CDR3 loop reads CASSLVNEQYF. The CDR3 bases are TGTGCCAGCAGCTTGGTCAACGAGCAGTACTTC.

The CDR3 nucleotides read TGTGCCAGCTCACGGCCGACAGGGCACCAAGAGACCCAGTACTTC. It codes for CASSRPTGHQETQYF. This chain connects TRBV18 to TRBJ2-5; TRBD1 aligns across 7 bases. V was clipped by 4 bases and J by 0 bases; unmatched bases: 5. There are 15 residues in the CDR3. In germline, CDR1 is KGHSH, CDR2 LQKENI.

The rearrangement links TRBV27 to TRBJ1-4; D call uncertain. Between the trimmed V and J ends, which lost 4 bases and 7 bases, there was a span of 10 bases. Germline V gene lookup returns CDR1 MNHEY and CDR2 SMNVEV (reference sequence). The length of the CDR3 is 13 residues. In DNA, the CDR3 is TGTGCCAGCAGTTATGGGCCTGGTGAAAAACTGTTTTTT. This translates into CASSYGPGEKLFF. The full variable domain, with the rest looked up from reference TRBV27 and TRBJ1-4, is EAQVTQNPRYLITVTGKKLTVTCSQNMNHEYMSWYRQDPGLGLRQIYYSMNVEVTDKGDVPEGYKVSRKEKRNFPLILESPSPNQTSLYFCASSYGPGEKLFFGSGTQLSVL.

This clone was seen more than once but under ten times. The chain is built from TRBV6-1 and TRBJ1-1; D remains unclear. Germline V CDR1 and CDR2: MNHNS, SASEGT. Trimming shortened V by 3 bases and J by 3 bases, and 5 bases separated the two germline ends. CDR3 length: 12 residues. The CDR3 sequence: CASSDPDTEAFF. The CDR3 DNA is TGTGCCAGCAGTGATCCGGACACTGAAGCTTTCTTT.

V and J are TRBV7-9 and TRBJ2-1; possibly TRBD2 for D (5 bases). The V and J ends lost 6 bases and 0 bases respectively, with 12 bases between them. This CDR3 comprises 15 residues. Germline CDR1 is SEHNR and CDR2 is FQNEAQ (reference sequence). The CDR3 region is CASSSSAFSYNEQFF. CDR3 sequence (DNA): TGTGCCAGCAGTAGTAGCGCCTTCTCCTACAATGAGCAGTTCTTC.

J is TRBJ2-5 and V is TRBV28; 10 nucleotides agree with TRBD1. The junction had 13 bases not matched to a gene; V was cut back by 6 bases and J by 3 bases. The CDR3 consists of 17 residues. Germline lookup yields CDR1 MDHEN and CDR2 SYDVKM. The CDR3 here is CASSQGWTGGLEETQYF. CDR3 nucleotides: TGTGCCAGCAGCCAGGGGTGGACAGGGGGTCTTGAAGAGACCCAGTACTTC.

The chain employs TRBV27 and TRBJ2-1; D ambiguous. The CDR3 has 14 amino acids. Per germline, CDR1 MNHEY and CDR2 SMNVEV (reference sequence). The V and J ends lost 1 base and 9 bases respectively, with 13 bases between them. DNA of the CDR3: TGTGCCAGCAGTTTATACGGGTCCGCGAGTGAGCAGTTCTTC. It translates to CASSLYGSASEQFF.

This clone was counted once. The V gene is TRBV7-3, the J gene TRBJ2-2, with D unclear. Germline V gene data show CDR1 as SGHTA and CDR2 as FQGTGA. The CDR3 spans 13 residues. The V and J ends lost 1 base and 6 bases respectively, with 6 bases between them. CDR3 nucleotide sequence: TGTGCCAGCAGCTTAAGCTACGCCGGGGAGCTGTTTTTT. It specifies CASSLSYAGELFF.

The chain combines TRBV10-3 with TRBJ2-7, with a possible D match to TRBD1 (5 bases). Trimming left V 10 bases short and J 2 bases short, with 9 bases between. The CDR3 is 11 amino acids. The germline CDR1 and CDR2 sequences are ENHRY and SYGVKD. The CDR3 sequence is CASGHTYEQYF. As DNA, the CDR3 is TGTGCCAGCGGACACACCTACGAGCAGTACTTC.